This T cell receptor beta chain was sequenced during a study of post-analysis software for immune sequencing data. The wider study: The disease courses spanned relapsing-remitting, secondary progressive and progressive-relapsing forms of multiple sclerosis.

Tagging with unique molecular identifiers was a feature of the TCR beta cDNA libraries. In TCRdb, the PCR reads were re-called with MiXCR into one record per CDR3 protein. The table lists roughly 800,000 distinct CDR3 sequences, roughly 58% of them singletons. The source material was blood. The receptor was derived from a girl aged 10 to 17 with multiple sclerosis.

The DNA of the CDR3 is TGCAGCGTTGAAGATCGGACTAGCGGGAGTATAGATACGCAGTATTTT. Its protein product is CSVEDRTSGSIDTQYF. The chain combines TRBV29-1 with TRBJ2-3; TRBD2 matches 13 bases. The V and J ends lost 0 bases and 5 bases, in that order; junction bases with no gene match: 5. The CDR3 is made up of 16 amino acids. The V gene's germline CDR1 is SQVTM and CDR2 ANQGSEA.